The 28 T cell receptor beta chains below come from one sample, sequenced in a study of blood T cell repertoires in COVID-19. Libraries were prepared by immunoSEQ multiplex PCR; TCRdb keeps only in-frame clonotypes and omits some of them. The sample lists 280,000 or so clones; roughly 90% were seen once. The material sequenced was PBMCs or T cells enriched from blood (not recorded which). The receptors were gathered from a woman in her late teens or twenties with acute COVID-19.

The chain uses TRBV7-9 and TRBJ2-5, with 15 bases fitting TRBD2. Unmatched junction bases numbered 5, after V lost 4 bases and J lost 2 bases. This CDR3 contains 17 residues. CDR1 is SEHNR, CDR2 FQNEAQ, per germline (reference sequence). The CDR3 region is CASSSGLAGGSQETQYF. The CDR3 nucleotides read TGTGCCAGCAGCTCGGGACTAGCGGGAGGCTCGCAAGAGACCCAGTACTTC.

The genes are TRBV25-1 and TRBJ2-1; TRBD2 matches at 8 bases. The CDR3 spans 15 residues. Germline values: CDR1 MGHDK, CDR2 SYGVNS. With 4 bases clipped from V and 5 bases from J, the junction kept 7 bases outside the gene matches. CDR3 in amino acids: CASSVTSGWDNEQFF. The CDR3 DNA sequence: TGTGCCAGCAGTGTAACTAGCGGTTGGGACAATGAGCAGTTCTTC.

To note about this clone: This same CDR3 is encoded by further DNA sequences in the sample. Written as DNA, the CDR3 is TGTGCCAGCAGCTTAGTCGGGGGTAACACTGAAGCTTTCTTT. It specifies CASSLVGGNTEAFF. V and J are TRBV7-2 and TRBJ1-1, with D perhaps TRBD1 (5 bases). Trimming left V 1 base short and J 2 bases short, with 8 bases between. This CDR3 comprises 14 residues. The germline V gene encodes CDR1 SGHTA and CDR2 FQGNSA.

This clone was seen once. This rearrangement joins TRBV4-2 to TRBJ1-2; D is unresolved. Trimming took off 0 bases at V and 2 bases at J, with 13 bases between the two ends. Germline-derived CDR1 and CDR2 are LGHNA and YNFKEQ. The CDR3 loop spans 16 amino acids. The CDR3 coding sequence is TGTGCCAGCAGCCAAGAAAATACTCCGGGAAACTATGGCTACACCTTC. It codes for CASSQENTPGNYGYTF.

V and J are TRBV7-2 and TRBJ2-3; D is perhaps TRBD2 (5 bases). V lost 2 bases and J 1 base, leaving 16 bases between the germline ends. The germline V gene has CDR1 SGHTA and CDR2 FQGNSA. This CDR3 is built from 17 residues. CDR3 in DNA: TGTGCCAGCAGCTTAATTGTGGGAGTAAAGGGCACAGATACGCAGTATTTT. Translating it yields CASSLIVGVKGTDTQYF.

The chain is built from TRBV19 and TRBJ2-4; D is unresolved. The V and J ends lost 4 bases and 10 bases respectively, with 11 bases between them. CDR1 and CDR2 from the germline V gene are LNHDA and SQIVND (reference sequence). The CDR3 totals 12 residues. The CDR3 spells CASSTDLRIQYF. CDR3 sequence (DNA): TGTGCCAGTAGTACTGATCTGCGGATTCAGTACTTC.

CDR3 in DNA: TGCGCCAGCAGCCAAGATGGTGAGACTAGCCTATTCGGGACCCAGTACTTC. This encodes CASSQDGETSLFGTQYF. This chain links TRBV4-1 with TRBJ2-5, with 7 nucleotides matching TRBD2. The CDR3 has 17 residues. With 0 bases clipped from V and 7 bases from J, the junction kept 14 bases outside the gene matches. The germline gives CDR1 MGHRA, CDR2 YSYEKL.

On this clone itself: This sample also contains other DNA sequences that code for the same CDR3. The rearrangement joins TRBV28 to TRBJ2-1, with 12 nucleotides matching TRBD2. Per germline, CDR1 MDHEN and CDR2 SYDVKM. The CDR3 sequence is 14 residues long. V shed 5 bases and J 5 bases; nucleotides not matched to a gene: 1. CDR3 DNA: TGTGCCAGCAGTCTAGCGGGAGGGGACAATGAGCAGTTCTTC. Amino acid sequence: CASSLAGGDNEQFF.

The V gene is TRBV2, the J gene TRBJ1-2, with 7 positions matching TRBD1. In germline, CDR1 is SNHLY, CDR2 FYNNEI. V shed 5 bases, J shed 4 bases, and the junction held 4 bases outside the gene matches. This CDR3 contains 13 residues. The CDR3 is CASSKQGSYGYTF. The CDR3, as DNA: TGTGCCAGCAGTAAACAGGGGAGCTATGGCTACACCTTC.

The CDR3 bases are TGTGCCAGCAGCGCCTACAGGGGGCAGAACACCGGGGAGCTGTTTTTT. As protein: CASSAYRGQNTGELFF. The chain employs TRBV9 and TRBJ2-2; 9 bases are a match to TRBD1. J lost 1 base, V lost 3 bases, and 4 bases had no gene match. The CDR3 length is 16 residues. CDR1 and CDR2 (germline): SGDLS, YYNGEE.

The rearrangement joins TRBV30 to TRBJ2-2, with a tentative D call TRBD2 (5 bases). The CDR3 spans 15 residues. V lost 4 bases and J 1 base, leaving 13 bases between the germline ends. Germline-derived CDR1 and CDR2 are GTSNPN and SVGIG (reference sequence). CDR3 residues: CAWKAGQMNTGELFF. CDR3 DNA: TGTGCCTGGAAGGCGGGTCAGATGAACACCGGGGAGCTGTTTTTT. Filled out from reference TRBV30 and TRBJ2-2, the complete variable domain reads SQTIHQWPATLVQPVGSPLSLECTVEGTSNPNLYWYRQAAGRGLQLLFYSVGIGQISSEVPQNLSASRPQDRQFILSSKKLLLSDSGFYLCAWKAGQMNTGELFFGEGSRLTVL.

The chain is built from TRBV7-8 and TRBJ2-7, with no clear D. The germline gives CDR1 SGHVS, CDR2 FQNEAQ. Trimming left V 4 bases short and J 0 bases short, with 10 bases between. This CDR3 is built from 14 residues. This CDR3 is CASSYRPGSYEQYF. As DNA, the CDR3 is TGTGCCAGCAGCTACCGACCGGGCTCCTACGAGCAGTACTTC.

The chain couples TRBV5-1 to TRBJ1-6; perhaps TRBD1 as D (5 bases). V dropped 0 bases and J dropped 7 bases, with 11 bases sitting between them. The CDR3 is made up of 15 amino acids. Germline loops: CDR1 SGHRS, CDR2 YFSETQ. Here the CDR3 DNA reads TGCGCCAGCAGCTTGGTTGGGGCTGGGAATTCACCCCTCCACTTT. It translates to CASSLVGAGNSPLHF.

The rearrangement joins TRBV27 to TRBJ2-1; maybe TRBD2 (5 bases). V gave up 6 bases and J gave up 9 bases, with 18 bases separating them. This CDR3 spans 14 amino acids. Germline lookup yields CDR1 MNHEY and CDR2 SMNVEV (reference sequence). CDR3 residues: CASRLGSLSGEQFF. CDR3 in DNA: TGTGCCAGCAGACTAGGGTCCCTGTCAGGTGAGCAGTTCTTC.

The chain carries TRBV5-5 and TRBJ2-7; TRBD2 matches at 9 bases. Germline CDR1 reads SGHKS; CDR2 reads YYEKEE (reference sequence). This CDR3 is built from 15 residues. Trimming cost V 6 bases and J 3 bases; bases outside gene matches: 10. The CDR3 loop is CASKPPGLADYEQYF. CDR3 bases: TGTGCCAGCAAACCCCCGGGACTAGCAGACTACGAGCAGTACTTC. Looking up the rest from reference TRBV5-5 and TRBJ2-7 gives the full variable domain: DAGVTQSPTHLIKTRGQQVTLRCSPISGHKSVSWYQQVLGQGPQFIFQYYEKEERGRGNFPDRFSARQFPNYSSELNVNALLLGDSALYLCASKPPGLADYEQYFGPGTRLTVT.

The V call is TRBV7-2, the J call TRBJ2-2; D is possibly TRBD2 (6 bases). The CDR3 is made up of 16 amino acids. V was shortened by 0 bases and J by 0 bases, with 8 bases between the two germline ends. Germline lookup yields CDR1 SGHTA and CDR2 FQGNSA. The CDR3 here is CASSLAAGPNTGELFF. In DNA form, the CDR3 reads TGTGCCAGCAGCTTAGCGGCGGGGCCGAACACCGGGGAGCTGTTTTTT.

The gene calls are TRBV4-1 and TRBJ1-5, with D possibly matching TRBD1 (6 bases). V dropped 5 bases and J dropped 4 bases, with 9 bases sitting between them. This CDR3 comprises 13 residues. Germline CDR1 MGHRA, CDR2 YSYEKL. The CDR3 protein is CASSYRVNQPQHF. The CDR3 DNA reads as TGCGCCAGCAGCTACAGGGTTAATCAGCCCCAGCATTTT.

This rearrangement joins TRBV19 to TRBJ2-7; 16 bases are shared with TRBD2. The CDR3 extends over 17 amino acids. J lost 2 bases, V lost 5 bases, and 6 bases had no gene match. Germline V gene data show CDR1 as LNHDA and CDR2 as SQIVND (reference sequence). CDR3 protein: CASSSGLAGGPAYEQYF. CDR3 DNA sequence: TGTGCCAGTAGTTCGGGACTAGCGGGAGGGCCAGCCTACGAGCAGTACTTC.

The chain carries TRBV28 and TRBJ2-7; TRBD1 is a possible D gene (6 bases). The CDR3 totals 18 residues. Trimming shortened V by 3 bases and J by 3 bases, and 24 bases separated the two germline ends. Germline V gene sequence: CDR1 MDHEN, CDR2 SYDVKM. CDR3 coding DNA: TGTGCCAGCAGTTTGGTTGCCGGGACACTGTACTCGAACTACGAGCAGTACTTC. Amino acid sequence: CASSLVAGTLYSNYEQYF.

DNA for the CDR3: TGTGCCAGTAACCCGACAGCATCGAACACCGGGGAGCTGTTTTTT. The encoded protein is CASNPTASNTGELFF. The rearrangement joins TRBV19 to TRBJ2-2; D is possibly TRBD1 (5 bases). CDR1 and CDR2 (germline): LNHDA, SQIVND (reference sequence). V gave up 7 bases and J gave up 0 bases, with 12 bases separating them. This CDR3 comprises 15 residues.

The CDR3 here is CATSRAGGFSIEAFF. CDR3 bases: TGTGCCACCAGCAGGGCGGGGGGGTTCAGTATTGAAGCTTTCTTT. V is TRBV15 and J is TRBJ1-1, with D maybe TRBD1 (5 bases). This CDR3 contains 15 residues. Germline values: CDR1 LNHNV, CDR2 YYDKDF (reference sequence). The V end lost 3 bases, the J end lost 7 bases, and 18 bases lay between the germline ends.

This chain uses TRBV6-2 or TRBV6-3 with TRBJ2-1; 8 positions match TRBD2. This CDR3 spans 16 amino acids. The germline V gene encodes CDR1 MNHEY and CDR2 SVGEGT. V was pared by 4 bases and J by 2 bases, with 7 bases of the junction left unmatched. CDR3 amino acids: CASSLHSGETYNEQFF. The CDR3, as DNA: TGTGCCAGCAGTTTGCATAGCGGGGAAACCTACAATGAGCAGTTCTTC.

This chain connects TRBV4-3 to TRBJ2-7, with D perhaps TRBD2 (5 bases). There are 16 residues in the CDR3. The V end lost 0 bases, the J end lost 6 bases, and 18 bases lay between the germline ends. In germline, CDR1 is LGHNA, CDR2 YSLEER. This CDR3 is CASSQDLEAYRGEQYF. CDR3 sequence (DNA): TGCGCCAGCAGCCAAGATCTCGAGGCCTACCGGGGCGAGCAGTACTTC.

Worth noting for this clone: Other DNA sequences within the sample encode an identical CDR3. The rearrangement uses TRBV19 and TRBJ1-4, with a weak D call TRBD1 (5 bases). The V and J ends lost 1 base and 0 bases respectively, with 6 bases between them. CDR3 length equals 15 residues. Looked up from germline, CDR1 is LNHDA and CDR2 is SQIVND (reference sequence). The CDR3 here is CASSIAGATNEKLFF. The CDR3 DNA sequence: TGTGCCAGTAGTATAGCGGGGGCAACTAATGAAAAACTGTTTTTT.

The chain has TRBV7-9 and TRBJ2-5; D gene ambiguous. This CDR3 contains 14 residues. The V gene's germline CDR1 is SEHNR and CDR2 FQNEAQ (reference sequence). The germline V and J ends were trimmed by 1 base and 0 bases, with 6 bases remaining between them. The CDR3 region is CASSLGRNQETQYF. The CDR3 nucleotides are TGTGCCAGCAGCTTAGGGAGAAACCAAGAGACCCAGTACTTC.

V and J are TRBV7-3 and TRBJ2-2, with 7 bases matching TRBD1. CDR3 size: 16 residues. The trim removed 5 bases at V and 3 bases at J, leaving 9 bases unmatched. Germline-derived CDR1 and CDR2 are SGHTA and FQGTGA. In nucleotides, the CDR3 is TGTGCCAGCAGCGAACGACAGGGCGAGGACACCGGGGAGCTGTTTTTT. It translates to CASSERQGEDTGELFF.

The chain carries TRBV19 and TRBJ2-5; 8 bases map to TRBD2. J was trimmed by 4 bases and V by 5 bases; bases with no gene match: 18. CDR1 and CDR2 from the germline V gene are LNHDA and SQIVND (reference sequence). The CDR3 extends over 18 amino acids. The CDR3 region is CASSPGIQRERSGETQYF. The CDR3 nucleotides read TGTGCCAGTAGTCCTGGGATTCAGCGGGAGAGAAGTGGAGAGACCCAGTACTTC.

The chain employs TRBV4-2 and TRBJ1-3; maybe TRBD1 (6 bases). V was shortened by 0 bases and J by 2 bases, with 14 bases between the two germline ends. CDR1 LGHNA and CDR2 YNFKEQ come from the germline V gene. The CDR3 extends over 17 amino acids. The DNA of the CDR3 is TGTGCCAGCAGCCAAGACCTCGGGCAGGGGACTGGAAACACCATATATTTT. Encoded protein: CASSQDLGQGTGNTIYF.